The 17 T cell receptor beta chains below come from one sample, sequenced in a study of blood T cell repertoires in COVID-19. TCRdb's copy holds only in-frame clones and misses some; the assay was immunoSEQ multiplex PCR. Of some 180,000 clones in the sample, roughly 76% were seen once. Source material: peripheral blood. The receptors come from a woman aged 40 to 50 with COVID-19, enrolled during active disease.

The chain joins TRBV19 to TRBJ2-1; tentative D call: TRBD2 (6 bases). Germline V gene lookup returns CDR1 LNHDA and CDR2 SQIVND (reference sequence). Trimming left V 1 base short and J 10 bases short, with 20 bases between. The CDR3 length is 16 residues. The CDR3 DNA sequence: TGTGCCAGTAGTATAGGAGCGGGTGTCCTCCGAGGGGAGCAGTTCTTC. As protein: CASSIGAGVLRGEQFF.

The V call is TRBV7-3, the J call TRBJ2-2; 10 bases line up with TRBD1. V trimming: 1 base; J trimming: 0 bases; junction bases outside the gene matches: 8. CDR1 and CDR2 from the germline V gene are SGHTA and FQGTGA. The CDR3 spans 19 residues. The CDR3 sequence: CASSLRPGQGYSNTGELFF. The CDR3 DNA reads TGTGCCAGCAGCTTAAGACCGGGACAGGGGTACTCGAACACCGGGGAGCTGTTTTTT.

This clone was seen just once. CDR3 region: CASRTLLTGWEKLFF. The CDR3 coding sequence is TGTGCCAGCAGGACACTACTGACAGGGTGGGAAAAACTGTTTTTT. The genes are TRBV28 and TRBJ1-4; TRBD1 aligns across 7 bases. CDR1 MDHEN and CDR2 SYDVKM come from the germline V gene. The CDR3 runs to 15 residues. V was clipped by 6 bases and J by 8 bases; unmatched bases: 12.

This clone was detected only once. The rearrangement links TRBV19 to TRBJ2-1; D is unresolved. Germline CDR1 is LNHDA and CDR2 is SQIVND (reference sequence). Trimming removed 1 base at V and 0 bases at J, with 16 bases between. This CDR3 is 18 amino acids long. The CDR3: CASSIAHGQNSSYNEQFF. The DNA of the CDR3 is TGTGCCAGTAGTATAGCCCATGGGCAGAACAGCTCCTACAATGAGCAGTTCTTC.

This chain links TRBV19 with TRBJ2-1, with a tentative D call TRBD2 (6 bases). CDR1 is LNHDA, CDR2 SQIVND, per germline (reference sequence). V was pared by 3 bases and J by 0 bases, with 15 bases between. The length of the CDR3 is 17 residues. DNA of the CDR3: TGTGCCAGTAGTATTTTATTCGGGGGAAGCTCCTACAATGAGCAGTTCTTC. This gives the protein CASSILFGGSSYNEQFF.

V gene TRBV7-8 combines with J gene TRBJ1-5; D remains unclear. CDR3 length: 15 residues. In germline, CDR1 is SGHVS, CDR2 FQNEAQ. V lost 2 bases and J 4 bases, leaving 12 bases between the germline ends. DNA of the CDR3: TGTGCCAGCAGCTTATGGAGGGAGGGAAATCAGCCCCAGCATTTT. This sequence encodes CASSLWREGNQPQHF.

CDR3 loop: CASSQDGGLAGAVSSTDTQYF. DNA of the CDR3: TGTGCCAGCAGCCAAGATGGGGGCCTGGCGGGGGCCGTAAGTAGCACAGATACGCAGTATTTT. V and J are TRBV4-2 and TRBJ2-3; a possible D gene is TRBD2 (7 bases). The CDR3 extends over 21 amino acids. Germline V gene sequence: CDR1 LGHNA, CDR2 YNFKEQ. Trimming cost V 0 bases and J 0 bases, with 25 bases left between them.

This sequence joins TRBV19 and TRBJ1-5, with D tentatively TRBD1 (5 bases). The CDR3 runs to 13 residues. Trimming stripped 2 bases from V and 7 bases from J, with 9 bases between. Germline values: CDR1 LNHDA, CDR2 SQIVND (reference sequence). CDR3 in amino acids: CASSIQGGQPQHF. Here the CDR3 DNA reads TGTGCCAGTAGTATACAGGGTGGACAGCCCCAGCATTTT.

This chain links TRBV11-2 with TRBJ2-1, with D perhaps matching TRBD2 (6 bases). With 3 bases removed from V and 12 bases from J, the gap between germline ends came to 18 bases. The CDR3 runs 14 residues. Germline CDR1 and CDR2: SGHAT and FQNNGV. The CDR3 loop reads CASSLKTGLAGQFF. The CDR3 coding sequence is TGTGCCAGCAGCTTGAAAACGGGACTCGCTGGGCAGTTCTTC.

This clone was observed once. V and J are TRBV9 and TRBJ2-2, with D possibly being TRBD2 (6 bases). Germline CDR1 and CDR2: SGDLS and YYNGEE. The CDR3 loop spans 13 amino acids. Between the trimmed V and J ends, which lost 3 bases and 8 bases, there was a span of 11 bases. CDR3 sequence: CASSELATGELFF. CDR3 coding DNA: TGTGCCAGCAGCGAGCTAGCGACTGGGGAGCTGTTTTTT.

The CDR3 DNA reads TGTGCCAGCAGTTGGGGCCAGCACTACGAGCAGTACTTC. Its translation: CASSWGQHYEQYF. The genes are TRBV2 and TRBJ2-7; weak D call: TRBD1 (5 bases). Germline assignment: CDR1 SNHLY and CDR2 FYNNEI. With 5 bases removed from V and 3 bases from J, the gap between germline ends came to 11 bases. The CDR3 loop spans 13 amino acids. The variable domain in full, with the rest retrieved from reference TRBV2 and TRBJ2-7, is EPEVTQTPSHQVTQMGQEVILRCVPISNHLYFYWYRQILGQKVEFLVSFYNNEISEKSEIFDDQFSVERPDGSNFTLKIRSTKLEDSAMYFCASSWGQHYEQYFGPGTRLTVT.

The V call is TRBV7-3, the J call TRBJ2-1; D possibly corresponds to TRBD1 (5 bases). The CDR3 is 12 residues long. CDR1 is SGHTA, CDR2 FQGTGA, per germline. Trimming took 2 bases from V and 7 from J, leaving 6 bases between them. The CDR3 DNA is TGTGCCAGCAGCTTATACAGGAATGAGCAGTTCTTC. Its translation is CASSLYRNEQFF.

This clone showed up just a few times. J is TRBJ2-5 and V is TRBV19, with 7 bases lining up with TRBD2. Germline trimming cut 4 bases from V and 1 base from J; bases unmatched to any gene: 6. This CDR3 contains 15 residues. The germline CDR1 and CDR2 sequences are LNHDA and SQIVND (reference sequence). CDR3 amino acids: CASSTSGASQETQYF. CDR3 nucleotide sequence: TGTGCCAGTAGTACTAGCGGAGCTAGCCAAGAGACCCAGTACTTC.

J is TRBJ1-1 and V is TRBV15, with a tentative D call TRBD1 (5 bases). The V and J ends lost 8 bases and 1 base respectively, with 11 bases between them. The germline V gene encodes CDR1 LNHNV and CDR2 YYDKDF (reference sequence). The CDR3 has 13 amino acids. This chain's CDR3 is CATSYGGNTEAFF. The CDR3, as DNA: TGTGCCACCTCATACGGGGGGAACACTGAAGCTTTCTTT.

The CDR3 here is CSVDGGHNTGELFF. The CDR3 DNA reads TGCAGCGTTGATGGGGGCCACAACACCGGGGAGCTGTTTTTT. The chain couples TRBV29-1 to TRBJ2-2, with a tentative D call TRBD1 (6 bases). Germline lookup yields CDR1 SQVTM and CDR2 ANQGSEA. The CDR3 consists of 14 residues. V was cut by 3 bases and J by 2 bases, with 10 bases left in between.

This rearrangement joins TRBV2 to TRBJ1-5, with 10 bases identical to TRBD1. CDR1 is SNHLY, CDR2 FYNNEI, per germline. Trimming removed 6 bases from V and 3 bases from J; junction bases left unmatched: 5. The CDR3 spans 15 residues. CDR3 in amino acids: CASSVGQGNNQPQHF. The DNA of the CDR3 is TGTGCCAGCAGCGTGGGACAGGGGAACAATCAGCCCCAGCATTTT.

V gene TRBV6-2 or TRBV6-3 combines with J gene TRBJ2-7; D perhaps matches TRBD2 (5 bases). V was cut by 2 bases and J by 2 bases, with 10 bases left in between. This CDR3 spans 14 amino acids. Germline CDR1 MNHEY, CDR2 SVGEGT. The CDR3 protein is CASSYGAAAYEQYF. CDR3 bases: TGTGCCAGCAGTTACGGAGCGGCGGCCTACGAGCAGTACTTC.